Following are 22 T cell receptor beta chains from one sample sequenced in a study of cytomegalovirus exposure and HLA in healthy donors. PCR was performed using 60 Vbeta and 13 Jbeta primers. Clones were read by immunoSEQ multiplex PCR, and TCRdb kept only the in-frame ones, dropping some. Seen here are around 150,000 clones, approximately 72% observed once, and the top ten hold under 2.5%. Sequenced material: PBMCs. The receptors come from a female donor in good health and CMV-seronegative.

This clone was seen only once. V and J are TRBV5-6 and TRBJ1-2; no reliable D call. The CDR3 has 12 amino acids. The germline V and J ends were trimmed by 1 base and 3 bases, with 4 bases remaining between them. Per the germline V gene, CDR1 is SGHDT and CDR2 is YYEEEE. The CDR3 spells CASSLTYYGYTF. In DNA, the CDR3 is TGTGCCAGCAGCTTGACATACTATGGCTACACCTTC.

The chain recombines TRBV7-3 with TRBJ2-7, with D maybe TRBD2 (5 bases). V gave up 5 bases and J gave up 3 bases, with 14 bases separating them. This CDR3 has 14 amino acids. Germline CDR1 SGHTA, CDR2 FQGTGA. The DNA of the CDR3 is TGTGCCAGCAGCCCTGGACGGGAATTCTACGAGCAGTACTTC. Translating it yields CASSPGREFYEQYF.

This sequence joins TRBV11-1 and TRBJ1-2; 12 bases fit TRBD1. Trimming cost V 6 bases and J 8 bases; bases outside gene matches: 7. Looked up from germline, CDR1 is SGHAT and CDR2 is FQDESV (reference sequence). There are 14 residues in the CDR3. CDR3 region: CASRPGQGAWGYTF. Written as DNA, the CDR3 is TGTGCCAGCAGACCGGGACAGGGGGCTTGGGGCTACACCTTC.

J is TRBJ1-1 and V is TRBV29-1, with D hard to call. This CDR3 is built from 14 residues. V gave up 3 bases and J gave up 1 base, with 12 bases separating them. Germline CDR1 and CDR2: SQVTM and ANQGSEA. This CDR3 is CSVDIGGSNTEAFF. The CDR3 nucleotides read TGCAGCGTTGATATAGGCGGCTCGAACACTGAAGCTTTCTTT.

A remark on this clone: The same CDR3 arises from other DNA sequences in this sample as well. The chain couples TRBV7-9 to TRBJ1-1; D is perhaps TRBD1 (5 bases). This CDR3 has 13 residues. CDR1 and CDR2 from the germline V gene are SEHNR and FQNEAQ (reference sequence). Trimming cost V 3 bases and J 2 bases, with 7 bases left between them. The CDR3 protein is CASSFDSNTEAFF. In nucleotides, the CDR3 is TGTGCCAGCAGCTTTGACAGCAACACTGAAGCTTTCTTT.

This clone was detected a few times. This chain joins TRBV4-1 and TRBJ2-7, with a tentative D call TRBD2 (5 bases). The germline V gene has CDR1 MGHRA and CDR2 YSYEKL. This CDR3 has 16 residues. Between the trimmed V and J ends, which lost 4 bases and 0 bases, there was a span of 16 bases. This CDR3 is CASSPPGGSSSYEQYF. The DNA for the CDR3 is TGCGCCAGCAGCCCCCCCGGCGGGTCGAGCTCCTACGAGCAGTACTTC.

The chain combines TRBV4-1 with TRBJ1-5, with D perhaps TRBD1 (6 bases). This CDR3 has 18 amino acids. The germline V gene encodes CDR1 MGHRA and CDR2 YSYEKL. The V gene lost 3 bases and the J gene lost 0 bases, with 18 bases spanning the gap. The CDR3 is CASSHLEGGKYSNQPQHF. In DNA, the CDR3 is TGCGCCAGCAGCCATCTAGAGGGGGGGAAATATAGCAATCAGCCCCAGCATTTT.

The rearrangement links TRBV4-2 to TRBJ2-1, with 8 positions matching TRBD2. The CDR3 spans 15 residues. V shed 3 bases and J 5 bases; nucleotides not matched to a gene: 6. Germline CDR1 is LGHNA and CDR2 is YNFKEQ. CDR3: CASSQVLAVNNEQFF. For the CDR3, the DNA is TGTGCCAGCAGCCAGGTACTAGCGGTAAACAATGAGCAGTTCTTC.

The chain links TRBV4-1 to TRBJ1-5, with 11 bases fitting TRBD1. After removal of 4 bases from V and 3 bases from J, the junction contained 5 bases not matched to a gene. Germline V lookup: CDR1 MGHRA, CDR2 YSYEKL. The length of the CDR3 is 16 residues. CDR3 residues: CASSPRDRGANQPQHF. Here the CDR3 DNA reads TGCGCCAGCAGCCCCCGGGACAGGGGGGCCAATCAGCCCCAGCATTTT.

V and J are TRBV7-2 and TRBJ1-5; D gene uncertain. The CDR3 length is 13 residues. Trimming took 3 bases from V and 7 from J, leaving 10 bases between them. From germline, CDR1 is SGHTA and CDR2 FQGNSA. DNA for the CDR3: TGTGCCAGCAGCTTCAGGCGGGGACAGCCCCAGCATTTT. Residues: CASSFRRGQPQHF.

The rearrangement links TRBV5-6 to TRBJ2-5; 7 bases line up with TRBD1. This CDR3 has 15 amino acids. V was pared by 1 base and J by 2 bases, with 5 bases of the junction left unmatched. From germline, CDR1 is SGHDT and CDR2 YYEEEE. The CDR3 nucleotides are TGTGCCAGCAGCTTGCCGGGGACAGAGCAAGAGACCCAGTACTTC. As protein: CASSLPGTEQETQYF.

This clone showed up just a few times. The chain joins TRBV9 to TRBJ1-1; the D gene is possibly TRBD1 (6 bases). Between the trimmed V and J ends, which lost 3 bases and 7 bases, there was a span of 16 bases. The length of the CDR3 is 14 residues. Germline assignment: CDR1 SGDLS and CDR2 YYNGEE. Here the CDR3 DNA reads TGTGCCAGCAGCGCCGCCGGGACACCTATTGAAGCTTTCTTT. It codes for CASSAAGTPIEAFF.

The chain employs TRBV2 and TRBJ2-7; 9 bases agree with TRBD1. Looked up from germline, CDR1 is SNHLY and CDR2 is FYNNEI. V trimming: 8 bases; J trimming: 6 bases; junction bases outside the gene matches: 8. This CDR3 comprises 13 residues. The CDR3 coding sequence is TGTGCCAGCCTCCGGGACAGGGTTGGCGAGCAGTACTTC. Translating gives CASLRDRVGEQYF.

The genes are TRBV18 and TRBJ2-1, with 7 bases fitting TRBD2. Germline-derived CDR1 and CDR2 are KGHSH and LQKENI. The CDR3 is made up of 13 amino acids. Trimming cost V 6 bases and J 6 bases; bases outside gene matches: 5. This chain's CDR3 is CASSEGLLNEQFF. The DNA of the CDR3 is TGTGCCAGCTCTGAGGGACTACTCAATGAGCAGTTCTTC.

V is TRBV2 and J is TRBJ1-5; D gene ambiguous. Between the trimmed V and J ends, which lost 2 bases and 4 bases, there was a span of 9 bases. The CDR3 covers 14 residues. CDR1 and CDR2 from the germline V gene are SNHLY and FYNNEI. CDR3 coding DNA: TGTGCCAGCAGTGAAATCCGGGAGAATCAGCCCCAGCATTTT. Its translation is CASSEIRENQPQHF.

A few counts support this clone. The chain couples TRBV29-1 to TRBJ2-1; 7 nucleotides match TRBD1. The germline gives CDR1 SQVTM, CDR2 ANQGSEA. This CDR3 region has 19 residues. With V trimmed by 0 bases and J by 0 bases, 14 bases remained unmatched. CDR3 DNA: TGCAGCGTTGAAGATTTATTTGGAACAGGGGAGAGCTCCTACAATGAGCAGTTCTTC. It specifies CSVEDLFGTGESSYNEQFF.

In this sample, this clone turned up a few times. V gene TRBV19 combines with J gene TRBJ2-3; the match to TRBD2 covers 8 bases. CDR1 and CDR2 (germline): LNHDA, SQIVND (reference sequence). Trimming at V came to 7 bases and at J to 0 bases, leaving 9 bases not matched to a gene. This CDR3 comprises 16 residues. CDR3 in DNA: TGTGCCAGTACTAGCGGGTGGGGCCTTAGCACAGATACGCAGTATTTT. Protein: CASTSGWGLSTDTQYF.

V usage is TRBV6-5 and J usage is TRBJ1-5; no clear D. In germline, CDR1 is MNHEY, CDR2 SVGAGI. The CDR3 extends over 15 amino acids. The V end was cut by 5 bases, the J end by 0 bases, with 11 bases between. The CDR3 reads CASSREPRSNQPQHF. The CDR3 DNA is TGTGCCAGCAGTAGGGAGCCGCGTAGCAATCAGCCCCAGCATTTT.

This chain joins TRBV6-4 and TRBJ2-5, with D uncertain. Trimming cost V 0 bases and J 7 bases, with 12 bases left between them. In germline, CDR1 is MRHNA, CDR2 SNTAGT. The length of the CDR3 is 14 residues. The CDR3 DNA reads as TGTGCCAGCAGTGACTCGGAACTACCGGGGACCCAGTACTTC. The encoded protein is CASSDSELPGTQYF.

V and J are TRBV20-1 and TRBJ1-1; D gene unclear. This CDR3 contains 11 residues. The V end lost 5 bases, the J end lost 5 bases, and 9 bases lay between the germline ends. Germline CDR1 is DFQATT and CDR2 is SNEGSKA (reference sequence). The CDR3 DNA reads TGCAGTGCTCAATGGCGGACTGAAGCTTTCTTT. This codes for CSAQWRTEAFF.

The chain recombines TRBV7-9 with TRBJ2-3; tentative D call: TRBD2 (6 bases). Trimming removed 5 bases from V and 0 bases from J, with 12 bases in between. The germline V gene encodes CDR1 SEHNR and CDR2 FQNEAQ (reference sequence). This CDR3 spans 15 amino acids. CDR3 nucleotide sequence: TGTGCCAGCAGCCCGGCGGGACTCAGCACAGATACGCAGTATTTT. It specifies CASSPAGLSTDTQYF.

The chain is built from TRBV7-9 and TRBJ2-5, with a weak D call TRBD1 (5 bases). Gene TRBJ2-7 matches the end of the DNA better, so the J call may be wrong. CDR3 length: 17 residues. The germline V gene has CDR1 SEHNR and CDR2 FQNEAQ (reference sequence). The CDR3 nucleotides read TGTGCCAGCAGTTTGGGGCTTGGCAGCCAAAGCTCCTACGAGCAGTACTTC. It encodes CASSLGLGSQSSYEQYF.